Below, 10 T cell receptor beta chains from the same sample are listed, as sequenced in a study of blood T cell repertoires in COVID-19. Using immunoSEQ multiplex PCR, the repertoire was profiled, and TCRdb retains in-frame clones only, with some absent. The repertoire consists of a few hundred thousand clones, with around 78% occurring once and the leading ten covering 4.6%. The sample consisted of peripheral blood. These receptors were collected from a man aged 55 to 70 who had recovered from COVID-19.

V is TRBV6-1 and J is TRBJ1-6, with D uncertain. Germline CDR1 is MNHNS and CDR2 is SASEGT. CDR3 size: 18 residues. V lost 0 bases to trimming and J lost 0 bases, with 12 bases between them. Here the CDR3 reads CASSEAAGGSSYNSPLHF. CDR3 DNA sequence: TGTGCCAGCAGTGAAGCGGCGGGCGGGAGCTCCTATAATTCACCCCTCCACTTT.

This clone was observed a single time. The chain uses TRBV7-2 and TRBJ2-7; D possibly corresponds to TRBD2 (6 bases). The germline CDR1 and CDR2 sequences are SGHTA and FQGNSA. This CDR3 is 16 amino acids long. V was cut by 1 base and J by 3 bases, with 16 bases left in between. CDR3 region: CASSLEAPSVGYEQYF. In DNA form, the CDR3 reads TGTGCCAGCAGCTTAGAGGCGCCTAGCGTCGGCTACGAGCAGTACTTC.

This clone was seen only a few times. The J gene is TRBJ2-1, the V gene TRBV7-9; 8 bases fit TRBD2. Trimming at V came to 5 bases and at J to 4 bases, leaving 13 bases not matched to a gene. The CDR3 runs to 17 residues. Germline loops: CDR1 SEHNR, CDR2 FQNEAQ (reference sequence). CDR3 amino acids: CASSINEKREYYNEQFF. The CDR3 bases are TGTGCCAGCAGCATCAATGAAAAGCGGGAGTATTACAATGAGCAGTTCTTC.

The CDR3 DNA reads TGTGCCAGCAGTGAAGTCAGGGGCAGCACTGAAGCTTTCTTT. Amino acid sequence: CASSEVRGSTEAFF. The chain uses TRBV6-1 and TRBJ1-1; D perhaps matches TRBD1 (6 bases). Looked up from germline, CDR1 is MNHNS and CDR2 is SASEGT. The CDR3 is 14 residues long. V shed 1 base and J shed 4 bases, with 10 bases lying between them.

V gene TRBV29-1 combines with J gene TRBJ2-7, with no clear D. The CDR3 is 13 amino acids. Looked up from germline, CDR1 is SQVTM and CDR2 is ANQGSEA. V dropped 4 bases and J dropped 4 bases, with 14 bases sitting between them. The CDR3 sequence is CSVAQRVAYEQYF. The CDR3 DNA reads TGCAGCGTTGCCCAGCGCGTGGCGTACGAGCAGTACTTC.

V and J are TRBV11-2 and TRBJ1-6; 8 bases are shared with TRBD1. The germline gives CDR1 SGHAT, CDR2 FQNNGV. V trimming: 1 base; J trimming: 13 bases; junction bases outside the gene matches: 3. This CDR3 is 13 amino acids long. CDR3 loop: CASSLGQGLPLHF. DNA for the CDR3: TGTGCCAGCAGCTTAGGACAGGGGTTGCCCCTCCACTTT.

This chain connects TRBV30 to TRBJ2-2; the match to TRBD2 covers 7 bases. V dropped 4 bases and J dropped 4; count of bases not matched to a gene: 6. Germline V gives CDR1 GTSNPN, CDR2 SVGIG (reference sequence). The CDR3 covers 14 residues. Written as DNA, the CDR3 is TGTGCCTGGACGGTGCGGGGGATCACCGGGGAGCTGTTTTTT. Its translation: CAWTVRGITGELFF.

The CDR3 coding sequence is TGCGCCAGCAGCTTGAGTCGGACAGGGGTCGGCGGGGAGCTGTTTTTT. The encoded protein is CASSLSRTGVGGELFF. The chain links TRBV5-1 to TRBJ2-2; 9 bases align to TRBD1. The CDR3 length is 16 residues. Trimming cost V 1 base and J 7 bases; bases outside gene matches: 8. The germline V gene encodes CDR1 SGHRS and CDR2 YFSETQ.

This clone was seen only a few times. The chain uses TRBV7-7 and TRBJ2-1; TRBD2 is a possible D gene (5 bases). The CDR3 is made up of 14 amino acids. CDR1 SSHAT and CDR2 FNYEAQ come from the germline V gene (reference sequence). The ends were cut back, 5 bases at V and 5 bases at J, with 13 bases in the middle. CDR3 loop: CASSLTEAHNEQFF. CDR3 coding DNA: TGTGCCAGCAGCCTCACGGAGGCGCACAATGAGCAGTTCTTC.

The chain is built from TRBV5-1 and TRBJ2-2; perhaps TRBD1 as D (5 bases). Germline V gene lookup returns CDR1 SGHRS and CDR2 YFSETQ. Trimming took 7 bases from V and 6 from J, leaving 19 bases between them. The CDR3 extends over 15 amino acids. This CDR3 reads CASSRDLGAAGELFF. CDR3 coding DNA: TGCGCCAGCTCTAGAGATCTAGGGGCGGCCGGGGAGCTGTTTTTT.